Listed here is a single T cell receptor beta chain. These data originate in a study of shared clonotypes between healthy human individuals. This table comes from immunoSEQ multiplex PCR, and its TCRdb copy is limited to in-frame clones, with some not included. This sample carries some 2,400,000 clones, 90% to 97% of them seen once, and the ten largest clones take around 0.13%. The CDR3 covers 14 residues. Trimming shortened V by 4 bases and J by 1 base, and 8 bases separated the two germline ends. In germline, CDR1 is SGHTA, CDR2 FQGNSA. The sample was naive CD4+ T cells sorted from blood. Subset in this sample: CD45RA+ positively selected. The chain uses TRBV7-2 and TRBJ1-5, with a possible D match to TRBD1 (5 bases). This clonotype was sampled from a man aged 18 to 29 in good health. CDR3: CASSYRQSNQPQHF. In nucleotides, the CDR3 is TGTGCCAGCAGCTACCGACAGAGCAATCAGCCCCAGCATTTT. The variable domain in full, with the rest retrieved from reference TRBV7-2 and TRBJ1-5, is GAGVSQSPSNKVTEKGKDVELRCDPISGHTALYWYRQSLGQGLEFLIYFQGNSAPDKSGLPSDRFSAERTGGSVSTLTIQRTQQEDSAVYLCASSYRQSNQPQHFGDGTRLSIL.